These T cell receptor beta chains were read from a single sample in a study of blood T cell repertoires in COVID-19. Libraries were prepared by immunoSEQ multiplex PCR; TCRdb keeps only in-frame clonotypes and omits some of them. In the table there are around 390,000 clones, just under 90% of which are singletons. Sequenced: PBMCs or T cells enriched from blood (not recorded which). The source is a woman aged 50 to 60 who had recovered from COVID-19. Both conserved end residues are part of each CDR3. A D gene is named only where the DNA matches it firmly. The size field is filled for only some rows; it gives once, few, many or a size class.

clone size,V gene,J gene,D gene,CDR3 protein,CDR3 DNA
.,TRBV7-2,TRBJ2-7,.,CASSLALSIYEQYF,TGTGCCAGCAGCTTAGCGCTAAGTATCTACGAGCAGTACTTC
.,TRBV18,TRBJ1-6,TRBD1,CASSPGQKNSPLHF,TGTGCCAGCTCACCGGGACAGAAGAATTCACCCCTCCACTTT
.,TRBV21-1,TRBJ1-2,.,CASSPRTGRGYTF,TGTGCCAGCAGCCCGCGGACAGGGCGAGGCTACACCTTC
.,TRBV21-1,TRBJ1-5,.,CASSKVSGTGGGSSQPQHF,TGTGCCAGCAGCAAAGTGTCGGGAACAGGGGGCGGGTCGAGTCAGCCCCAGCATTTT
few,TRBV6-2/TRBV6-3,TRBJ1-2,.,CASSYSKGGGYTF,TGTGCCAGCAGTTACTCGAAAGGGGGTGGCTACACCTTC
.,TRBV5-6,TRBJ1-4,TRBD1,CASSSDRTSGVFF,TGTGCCAGCAGCTCGGACAGGACATCTGGGGTGTTTTTT
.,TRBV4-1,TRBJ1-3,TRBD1,CASSQPGQGVSGNTIYF,TGCGCCAGCAGCCAGCCGGGACAGGGTGTCTCTGGAAACACCATATATTTT
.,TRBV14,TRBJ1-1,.,CASSPKITDTEAFF,TGTGCCAGCAGCCCTAAAATAACGGACACTGAAGCTTTCTTT
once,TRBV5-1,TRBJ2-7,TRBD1,CASSLAGTGSYEQYF,TGCGCCAGCAGCTTGGCGGGGACAGGAAGCTACGAGCAGTACTTC
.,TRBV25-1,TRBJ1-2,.,CASSEGQNYGYTF,TGTGCCAGCAGTGAAGGGCAAAACTATGGCTACACCTTC